A single sample is the source of the 15 T cell receptor beta chains below, sequenced in a study of T-cell memory formation after mild COVID-19. Each CDR3 protein gets one entry after TCRdb re-called the 5' RACE reads with MiXCR. Of about 290,000 distinct CDR3 sequences in the sample, more than 15% were seen once. What was sequenced was PBMCs or a T cell subset sorted from them (not recorded which). Receptor source: a man aged 18 to 30 who had mild COVID-19 (a few samples of this study predate the infection). Cell type and time point are not known.

This clonotype was counted a few times. The chain uses TRBV20-1 and TRBJ2-7; maybe TRBD2 (6 bases). The CDR3 is 11 residues long. Trimming removed 3 bases from V and 5 bases from J, with 8 bases in between. CDR1 is DFQATT, CDR2 SNEGSKA, per germline (reference sequence). CDR3 protein: CSARGGHEQYV. DNA for the CDR3: TGCAGTGCTAGGGGAGGACACGAGCAGTACGTC.

This clonotype came up a few times. The J gene is TRBJ2-3, the V gene TRBV7-3; 9 bases match TRBD2. CDR1 is SGHTA, CDR2 FQGTGA, per germline. The CDR3 runs 15 residues. Trimming at V came to 4 bases and at J to 10 bases, leaving 12 bases not matched to a gene. The CDR3 bases are TGTGCCAGCAGCTCCAGCGGGGGGCCTGCCGGGGCGCAGTATTTT. The encoded protein is CASSSSGGPAGAQYF.

The chain joins TRBV28 to TRBJ2-1, with 8 positions matching TRBD1. Germline V gene lookup returns CDR1 MDHEN and CDR2 SYDVKM. V shed 5 bases, J shed 3 bases, and the junction held 6 bases outside the gene matches. This CDR3 comprises 15 residues. The CDR3 DNA sequence: TGTGCCAGCAGTACGGGGACAGGAGACTACAATGAGCAGTTCTTC. It codes for CASSTGTGDYNEQFF.

The rearrangement links TRBV20-1 to TRBJ1-1; TRBD1 matches at 7 bases. CDR1 and CDR2 (germline): DFQATT, SNEGSKA (reference sequence). J lost 5 bases, V lost 6 bases, and 6 bases had no gene match. The CDR3 runs to 12 residues. The CDR3 coding sequence is TGCAGTGCCGTAGGGGGCTTAACTGAAGCTTTCTTT. It codes for CSAVGGLTEAFF.

This clonotype occurred a few times. The V and J genes are TRBV5-1 and TRBJ2-1; D is perhaps TRBD1 (6 bases). V was pared by 5 bases and J by 3 bases, with 18 bases between. Germline CDR1 and CDR2: SGHRS and YFSETQ. This CDR3 region has 16 residues. CDR3 DNA sequence: TGCGCCAGCAGTCCTTGGATGTCCAGGGGCTACAATGAGCAGTTCTTC. This translates into CASSPWMSRGYNEQFF.

The sample holds a few counts of this clonotype. CDR3 loop: CASMAGGAFF. In nucleotides, the CDR3 is TGTGCCAGCATGGCCGGAGGAGCTTTCTTT. The chain carries TRBV2 and TRBJ1-1; the D is unclear. Germline-derived CDR1 and CDR2 are SNHLY and FYNNEI. V lost 7 bases and J 10 bases, leaving 10 bases between the germline ends. CDR3 length: 10 amino acids.

In this sample, this clonotype turned up a few times. V is TRBV7-2 and J is TRBJ1-1; D remains ambiguous. CDR1 and CDR2 from the germline V gene are SGHTA and FQGNSA. Trimming removed 0 bases from V and 11 bases from J, with 7 bases in between. CDR3 length: 11 amino acids. DNA for the CDR3: TGTGCCAGCAGCTTAGCGTTTGGGGCTTTCTTT. The encoded protein is CASSLAFGAFF.

The chain is built from TRBV20-1 and TRBJ2-3; possible D gene TRBD1, 6 bases. Germline V gene sequence: CDR1 DFQATT, CDR2 SNEGSKA (reference sequence). CDR3 length equals 15 residues. The V end lost 0 bases, the J end lost 0 bases, and 10 bases lay between the germline ends. CDR3: CSARDRTVSTDTQYF. CDR3 DNA: TGCAGTGCTAGAGATCGGACAGTAAGCACAGATACGCAGTATTTT.

The V and J genes are TRBV6-5 and TRBJ2-7; 9 positions agree with TRBD2. The CDR3 is 14 amino acids. Per the germline V gene, CDR1 is MNHEY and CDR2 is SVGAGI. With 4 bases clipped from V and 5 bases from J, the junction kept 6 bases outside the gene matches. The CDR3 loop is CASSSSGGTHEQYF. The CDR3 coding sequence is TGTGCCAGCAGTTCCAGCGGGGGGACCCACGAGCAGTACTTC.

The genes are TRBV23-1 and TRBJ2-7; D remains ambiguous. Being an ORF, TRBV23-1 has a function that is uncertain. This CDR3 comprises 12 residues. Between the trimmed V and J ends, which lost 3 bases and 3 bases, there was a span of 6 bases. The CDR3: CASSHYRYEQYV. CDR3 bases: TGCGCCAGCAGTCATTACCGCTACGAGCAGTACGTC.

This chain joins TRBV7-9 and TRBJ2-7; 9 bases fit TRBD1. CDR1 and CDR2 (germline): SEHNR, FQNEAQ (reference sequence). With 0 bases clipped from V and 5 bases from J, the junction kept 5 bases outside the gene matches. The CDR3 contains 15 residues. CDR3 nucleotides: TGTGCCAGCAGCTTAGCCGGGACAGGGTTGGACGAGCAGTACTTC. Translated, it gives CASSLAGTGLDEQYF.

The CDR3 sequence is CASSYDRNTEAFF. The CDR3 DNA reads TGTGCCAGCAGCTATGACAGGAACACTGAAGCTTTCTTT. The chain carries TRBV7-2 and TRBJ1-1; the D gene is possibly TRBD1 (5 bases). Deletions cut 4 bases from V and 1 base from J, with 7 bases between. Germline values: CDR1 SGHTA, CDR2 FQGNSA. This CDR3 region has 13 residues.

CDR3 sequence: CASLPPGKDTQYF. CDR3 nucleotide sequence: TGTGCCAGCCTTCCCCCAGGCAAAGATACGCAGTATTTT. The chain joins TRBV19 to TRBJ2-3, with D unresolved. The CDR3 spans 13 residues. V dropped 9 bases and J dropped 5 bases, with 15 bases sitting between them. Germline V lookup: CDR1 LNHDA, CDR2 SQIVND (reference sequence).

There are many counts of this clonotype. J is TRBJ2-1 and V is TRBV4-3, with D perhaps matching TRBD2 (5 bases). With 1 base removed from V and 9 bases from J, the gap between germline ends came to 10 bases. There are 13 residues in the CDR3. Germline CDR1 is LGHNA and CDR2 is YSLEER. The DNA of the CDR3 is TGCGCCAGCAGCCAAGGGCGGGCACGTGAGCAGTTCTTC. Translated: CASSQGRAREQFF.

This clonotype was recorded at least ten times. This chain joins TRBV12-3 or TRBV12-4 and TRBJ1-5; no clear D gene. Trimming left V 2 bases short and J 0 bases short, with 8 bases between. This CDR3 has 15 amino acids. CDR3 sequence reads: CASSLFGHSNQPQHF. CDR3 nucleotides: TGTGCCAGCAGTTTATTCGGGCATAGCAATCAGCCCCAGCATTTT.